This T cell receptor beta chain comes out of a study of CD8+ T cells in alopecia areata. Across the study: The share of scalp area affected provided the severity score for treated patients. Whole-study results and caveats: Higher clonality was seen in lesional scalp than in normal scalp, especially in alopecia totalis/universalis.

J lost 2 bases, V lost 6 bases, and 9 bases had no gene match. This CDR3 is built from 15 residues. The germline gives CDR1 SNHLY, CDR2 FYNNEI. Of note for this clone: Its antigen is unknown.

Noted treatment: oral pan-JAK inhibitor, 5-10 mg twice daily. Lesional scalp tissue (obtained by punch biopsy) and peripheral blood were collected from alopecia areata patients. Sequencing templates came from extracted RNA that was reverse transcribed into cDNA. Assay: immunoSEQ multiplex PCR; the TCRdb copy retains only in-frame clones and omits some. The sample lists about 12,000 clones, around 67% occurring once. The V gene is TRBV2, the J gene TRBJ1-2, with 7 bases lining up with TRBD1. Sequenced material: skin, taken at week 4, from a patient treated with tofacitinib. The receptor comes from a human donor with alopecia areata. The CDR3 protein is CASSWKGQYNYGYTF. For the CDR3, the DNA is TGTGCCAGCAGCTGGAAGGGACAGTACAACTATGGCTACACCTTC.